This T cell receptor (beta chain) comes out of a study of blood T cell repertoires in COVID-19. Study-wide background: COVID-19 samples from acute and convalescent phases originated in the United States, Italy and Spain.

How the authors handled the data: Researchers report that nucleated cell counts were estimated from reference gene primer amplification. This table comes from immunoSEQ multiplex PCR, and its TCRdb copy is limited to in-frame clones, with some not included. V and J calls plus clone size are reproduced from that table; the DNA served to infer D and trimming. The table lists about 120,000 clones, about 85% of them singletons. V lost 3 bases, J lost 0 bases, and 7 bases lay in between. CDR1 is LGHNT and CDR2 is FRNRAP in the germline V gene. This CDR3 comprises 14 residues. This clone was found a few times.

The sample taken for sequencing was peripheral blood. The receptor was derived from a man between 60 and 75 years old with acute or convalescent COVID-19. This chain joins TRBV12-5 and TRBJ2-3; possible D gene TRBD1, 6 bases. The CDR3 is CASGLQGSTDTQYF. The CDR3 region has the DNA TGTGCTAGTGGTTTACAGGGTAGCACAGATACGCAGTATTTT.